A selection of T cell receptor beta chains follows, all from one sample in a study of control samples from healthy donors and cancer patients. TCRdb's table, derived via immunoSEQ multiplex PCR, lists solely in-frame clones and lacks some. The sample has 15,000 to 20,000 clones, 86% seen once. Input material: PBMCs. Source of these receptors: a woman in her 70s with colorectal cancer. The CDR3 runs from the conserved cysteine through the conserved F or W. A D gene is named only where the DNA matches it firmly. Not all rows give a size; the values are once, few, many and, for expanded clones, a class.

.	TRBV7-8	TRBJ2-1	.	CASGPSEGNEQFF	TGTGCCAGCGGACCATCGGAGGGAAATGAGCAGTTCTTC
TRBD1	TRBV5-4	TRBJ2-2	once	CASSLGTVKGGELFF	TGTGCCAGCAGCCTCGGGACAGTAAAGGGCGGGGAGCTGTTTTTT
.	TRBV7-3	TRBJ1-1	.	CASSTGLNTEAFF	TGTGCCAGCAGCACGGGCCTAAACACTGAAGCTTTCTTT
.	TRBV4-2	TRBJ1-4	.	CASSQDRGEKLFF	TGTGCCAGCAGCCAAGATAGGGGGGAAAAACTGTTTTTT
TRBD2	TRBV7-2	TRBJ2-1	.	CASSSSGSFGEQFF	TGTGCCAGCAGCTCTAGCGGGAGTTTCGGTGAGCAGTTCTTC
TRBD1	TRBV19	TRBJ2-6	.	CASRPPGTASGANVLTF	TGTGCCTCCCGCCCCCCAGGGACAGCCTCCGGGGCCAACGTCCTGACTTTC
.	TRBV7-2	TRBJ1-1	.	CASSPGRMNTEAFF	TGTGCCAGCAGCCCTGGGCGTATGAACACTGAAGCTTTCTTT
.	TRBV14	TRBJ1-1	.	CASSLYMNTEAFF	TGTGCCAGCAGCCTCTACATGAACACTGAAGCTTTCTTT
.	TRBV9	TRBJ2-7	once	CASSKTGVQGYEQYF	TGTGCCAGCAGCAAGACTGGGGTACAGGGCTACGAGCAGTACTTC
TRBD1	TRBV5-1	TRBJ1-2	.	CASSLAGTDSYTF	TGCGCCAGCAGCTTGGCCGGGACAGATAGCTACACCTTC
.	TRBV11-2	TRBJ1-2	once	CASSLGNYGYTF	TGTGCCAGCAGCTTAGGGAACTATGGCTACACCTTC
.	TRBV4-3	TRBJ2-5	.	CASSQTGGQETQYF	TGCGCCAGCAGCCAAACAGGCGGACAAGAGACCCAGTACTTC
TRBD1	TRBV11-3	TRBJ2-1	.	CASSLAGGVEQFF	TGTGCCAGCAGCTTAGCAGGGGGCGTTGAGCAGTTCTTC
.	TRBV12-1	TRBJ1-5	few	CASSGGSCDRVSQPQHF	TGTGCCAGCAGCGGCGGGTCCTGCGACAGGGTAAGTCAGCCCCAGCATTTT
TRBD1	TRBV5-1	TRBJ2-7	.	CASSFLTGNAYEQYF	TGCGCCAGCAGCTTTTTGACAGGGAATGCCTACGAGCAGTACTTC
TRBD1	TRBV14	TRBJ2-7	few	CASSWTGYEQYF	TGTGCCAGCAGCTGGACAGGTTACGAGCAGTACTTC
.	TRBV11-2	TRBJ1-5	once	CASSLDPHQPQHF	TGTGCCAGCAGCTTAGATCCCCATCAGCCCCAGCATTTT
.	TRBV12-3/TRBV12-4	TRBJ1-1	.	CASSLLVETEAFF	TGTGCCAGCAGTTTATTGGTGGAGACTGAAGCTTTCTTT
TRBD1	TRBV5-6	TRBJ1-6	.	CASSLGIGQGFSPLHF	TGTGCCAGCAGCTTAGGGATTGGACAGGGTTTCTCACCCCTCCACTTT
TRBD1	TRBV6-2/TRBV6-3	TRBJ2-5	.	CASSDTGGAETQYF	TGTGCCAGCAGTGATACAGGGGGCGCAGAGACCCAGTACTTC
TRBD1	TRBV2	TRBJ1-5	once	CASNRQGTGNQPQHF	TGTGCCAGCAATAGACAGGGGACAGGAAATCAGCCCCAGCATTTT
TRBD2	TRBV4-3	TRBJ2-7	.	CASSQEYGRAHEQYF	TGCGCCAGCAGCCAAGAATATGGGAGGGCCCACGAGCAGTACTTC
.	TRBV12-3/TRBV12-4	TRBJ1-5	.	CASSKGGGQPQHF	TGTGCCAGCAGTAAGGGGGGGGGTCAGCCCCAGCATTTT
.	TRBV7-3	TRBJ2-1	.	CASSGTYNEQFF	TGTGCCAGCAGCGGGACCTACAATGAGCAGTTCTTC
.	TRBV15	TRBJ1-1	.	CATSRGGMNTEAFF	TGTGCCACCAGCAGAGGGGGAATGAACACTGAAGCTTTCTTT
.	TRBV3-1/TRBV3-2	TRBJ2-1	.	CASSLWGTAKDNEQFF	TGTGCCAGCAGCCTCTGGGGGACCGCTAAGGACAATGAGCAGTTCTTC
.	TRBV6-1	TRBJ2-1	.	CASSEYSGGTYNEQFF	TGTGCCAGCAGTGAGTATAGCGGTGGTACCTACAATGAGCAGTTCTTC
.	TRBV5-6	TRBJ1-6	.	CASSLGGVSPLHF	TGTGCCAGCAGCTTAGGAGGGGTGAGTCCCCTCCACTTT
.	TRBV19	TRBJ1-4	.	CASRPYQRATNEKLFF	TGTGCCAGTAGGCCCTACCAACGAGCAACTAATGAAAAACTGTTTTTT
.	TRBV4-1	TRBJ2-3	.	CASSQGPTDTQYF	TGCGCCAGCAGCCAAGGGCCCACAGATACGCAGTATTTT
.	TRBV3-1/TRBV3-2	TRBJ1-6	.	CASSHLGNSYNSPLHF	TGTGCCAGCAGCCACCTAGGGAACTCCTATAATTCACCCCTCCACTTT
TRBD1	TRBV7-2	TRBJ1-2	.	CASSLGQGGYGYTF	TGTGCCAGCAGCTTAGGACAGGGAGGTTATGGCTACACCTTC
.	TRBV7-2	TRBJ2-7	.	CASSLGVQAYEQYF	TGTGCCAGCAGCTTAGGGGTACAGGCCTACGAGCAGTACTTC
TRBD1	TRBV7-9	TRBJ2-7	.	CASSTGTVRYEQYF	TGTGCCAGCAGTACCGGGACAGTGCGATACGAGCAGTACTTC